The 32 T cell receptor beta chains reported below all come from one sample, sequenced in a study of T cells in Graves' hyperthyroidism and ophthalmopathy. RNA transcripts provided the source from which TCR beta CDR3 regions were amplified. The study used the HTBI primer set for a first-round RT-PCR of the TCR CDR3. Using its own MiXCR run on the multiplex PCR reads, TCRdb lists one record per CDR3 protein. The data show more than 300,000 distinct CDR3 sequences, about 18% seen once. Sample: blood. Receptors were obtained from a man aged 18 to 29 with Graves' ophthalmopathy.

This clonotype was counted a few times. The gene calls are TRBV10-3 and TRBJ1-1; 8 nucleotides agree with TRBD1. This CDR3 has 13 amino acids. Germline trimming cut 6 bases from V and 4 bases from J; bases unmatched to any gene: 4. CDR1 ENHRY and CDR2 SYGVKD come from the germline V gene. The DNA for the CDR3 is TGTGCCATCAGAACGACAGGGGTCACTGAAGCTTTCTTT. Translation gives CAIRTTGVTEAFF.

V usage is TRBV7-9 and J usage is TRBJ1-5; tentatively, D is TRBD1 (6 bases). Germline V gives CDR1 SEHNR, CDR2 FQNEAQ (reference sequence). V was clipped by 1 base and J by 4 bases, with 8 bases between them. The CDR3 is 14 amino acids. The CDR3 coding sequence is TGTGCCAGCAGCTTAGGGGGGCAGAATCAGCCCCAGCATTTT. Translation: CASSLGGQNQPQHF. Combining the CDR3 with reference TRBV7-9 and TRBJ1-5 gives the whole variable domain DTGVSQNPRHKITKRGQNVTFRCDPISEHNRLYWYRQTLGQGPEFLTYFQNEAQLEKSRLLSDRFSAERPKGSFSTLEIQRTEQGDSAMYLCASSLGGQNQPQHFGDGTRLSIL.

A word on this clonotype: This sequence may be a read error, since a much larger clone differs from it by one base. J is TRBJ1-5 and V is TRBV12-3 or TRBV12-4; D uncertain. The CDR3 length is 14 residues. The CDR3 sequence: CASSLMGGNQPRHF. The CDR3 DNA reads TGTGCCAGCAGTTTAATGGGCGGCAATCAGCCCCGGCATTTT.

The CDR3 reads CASSYLSGGSGDTQYF. In DNA, the CDR3 is TGTGCCAGCAGTTACCTTAGCGGGGGGTCTGGAGATACGCAGTATTTT. The chain joins TRBV12-3 or TRBV12-4 to TRBJ2-3; 10 bases align to TRBD2. This CDR3 has 16 amino acids. V shed 4 bases and J 5 bases; nucleotides not matched to a gene: 9.

The rearrangement uses TRBV6-2 or TRBV6-3 and TRBJ2-7, with D possibly being TRBD2 (6 bases). V was pared by 8 bases and J by 1 base, with 15 bases between. This CDR3 is 14 amino acids long. Per the germline V gene, CDR1 is MNHEY and CDR2 is SVGEGT. The CDR3 reads CASGRIGGSYEQYF. The CDR3, as DNA: TGTGCCAGCGGTCGTATTGGAGGGTCCTACGAGCAGTACTTC.

V gene TRBV6-2 or TRBV6-3 combines with J gene TRBJ1-3; D gene unclear. Deletions cut 7 bases from V and 0 bases from J, with 10 bases between. CDR3 length equals 14 residues. In germline, CDR1 is MNHEY, CDR2 SVGEGT. The CDR3 DNA sequence: TGTGCCAGCAAAAAAGACAACTCTGGAAACACCATATATTTT. Translation gives CASKKDNSGNTIYF.

This clonotype was seen at least ten times. The rearrangement uses TRBV6-1 and TRBJ1-2, with 7 bases matching TRBD1. Trimming took 5 bases from V and 4 from J; bases not matched to a gene: 10. The CDR3 has 15 residues. Per germline, CDR1 MNHNS and CDR2 SASEGT. Here the CDR3 reads CASSPSRDRRYGYTF. In DNA, the CDR3 is TGTGCCAGCAGTCCATCCCGGGACAGACGCTATGGCTACACCTTC.

The table lists this clonotype with many counts. The J gene is TRBJ1-5, the V gene TRBV28, with a tentative D call TRBD1 (5 bases). Per germline, CDR1 MDHEN and CDR2 SYDVKM. V lost 1 base, J lost 6 bases, and 10 bases lay in between. The CDR3 spans 14 residues. CDR3 region: CASSLYRDGQPQHF. CDR3 nucleotide sequence: TGTGCCAGCAGTTTATATCGGGACGGTCAGCCCCAGCATTTT. The full variable domain, completed using reference TRBV28 and TRBJ1-5, is DVKVTQSSRYLVKRTGEKVFLECVQDMDHENMFWYRQDPGLGLRLIYFSYDVKMKEKGDIPEGYSVSREKKERFSLILESASTNQTSMYLCASSLYRDGQPQHFGDGTRLSIL.

There are a few counts of this clonotype. The chain uses TRBV20-1 and TRBJ1-3; the D gene is possibly TRBD1 (6 bases). The germline V gene encodes CDR1 DFQATT and CDR2 SNEGSKA (reference sequence). The germline V and J ends were trimmed by 5 bases and 0 bases, with 14 bases remaining between them. The CDR3 runs 15 residues. This CDR3 is CSASRGTLSGNTIYF. CDR3 DNA sequence: TGCAGTGCTTCAAGAGGGACACTCTCTGGAAACACCATATATTTT.

In its sample, this clonotype was seen many times. The rearrangement links TRBV3-1 to TRBJ2-7; 9 bases are shared with TRBD1. This CDR3 comprises 16 residues. Per germline, CDR1 LGHDT and CDR2 YNNKEL (reference sequence). With 3 bases clipped from V and 3 bases from J, the junction kept 9 bases outside the gene matches. CDR3 sequence reads: CASSHEGQGLNYEQYF. DNA of the CDR3: TGTGCCAGCAGCCATGAGGGACAGGGCCTCAACTACGAGCAGTACTTC.

This clonotype was counted between two and nine times. This chain uses TRBV15 with TRBJ1-2, with D hard to call. The V end lost 0 bases, the J end lost 8 bases, and 7 bases lay between the germline ends. Germline CDR1 is LNHNV and CDR2 is YYDKDF (reference sequence). This CDR3 is built from 12 residues. The CDR3 loop reads CATSRENGGYTF. In nucleotides, the CDR3 is TGTGCCACCAGCAGAGAGAATGGGGGCTACACCTTC.

CDR3 nucleotide sequence: TGTGCCAGCAGTGAAGGTCCAGGGACCTACGAGCAGTACTTC. This encodes CASSEGPGTYEQYF. The gene calls are TRBV6-1 and TRBJ2-7; D might be TRBD1 (5 bases). V dropped 1 base and J dropped 2 bases, with 9 bases sitting between them. Looked up from germline, CDR1 is MNHNS and CDR2 is SASEGT. This CDR3 has 14 residues.

In this sample, this clonotype turned up many times. The J gene is TRBJ1-5, the V gene TRBV5-1; tentatively, D is TRBD1 (6 bases). Per the germline V gene, CDR1 is SGHRS and CDR2 is YFSETQ. This CDR3 has 15 residues. V was shortened by 0 bases and J by 6 bases, with 13 bases between the two germline ends. CDR3 loop: CASSLAPGAVQPQHF. The CDR3 DNA reads TGCGCCAGCAGCTTGGCTCCAGGGGCGGTTCAGCCCCAGCATTTT.

This clonotype occurred many times. The CDR3 DNA sequence: TGTGCCAGCAGTGAAGCTGAGGGGGGGGACAGCCGAAATACAAACTATGGCTACACCTTC. This translates into CASSEAEGGDSRNTNYGYTF. The V and J genes are TRBV2 and TRBJ1-2; 7 bases fit TRBD1. CDR1 and CDR2 from the germline V gene are SNHLY and FYNNEI. J was trimmed by 2 bases and V by 0 bases; bases with no gene match: 18. The length of the CDR3 is 20 residues.

There are many counts of this clonotype. V gene TRBV12-3 or TRBV12-4 combines with J gene TRBJ2-7; weak D call: TRBD2 (6 bases). This CDR3 is built from 15 residues. Between the trimmed V and J ends, which lost 1 base and 8 bases, there was a span of 18 bases. CDR3 sequence reads: CASSLVVEGRGKQYF. In nucleotides, the CDR3 is TGTGCCAGCAGTTTAGTTGTTGAGGGGCGGGGAAAGCAGTACTTC.

This clonotype was seen at least ten times. The chain combines TRBV5-1 with TRBJ1-1, with 10 nucleotides matching TRBD1. The CDR3 is 16 amino acids. J lost 3 bases, V lost 0 bases, and 5 bases had no gene match. CDR1 is SGHRS and CDR2 is YFSETQ in the germline V gene. The CDR3 bases are TGCGCCAGCAGCTTGGAGGGACAGGGGCGGTACACTGAAGCTTTCTTT. Encoded protein: CASSLEGQGRYTEAFF. Based on the CDR3 plus reference TRBV5-1 and TRBJ1-1, the full variable domain is KAGVTQTPRYLIKTRGQQVTLSCSPISGHRSVSWYQQTPGQGLQFLFEYFSETQRNKGNFPGRFSGRQFSNSRSEMNVSTLELGDSALYLCASSLEGQGRYTEAFFGQGTRLTVV.

This clonotype was observed a few times. The chain joins TRBV2 to TRBJ1-5; D remains unclear. V gave up 6 bases and J gave up 3 bases, with 9 bases separating them. Per germline, CDR1 SNHLY and CDR2 FYNNEI. CDR3 length: 13 amino acids. CDR3 DNA: TGTGCCAGCAGGGAGGACTACAATCAGCCCCAGCATTTT. Protein sequence: CASREDYNQPQHF.

The chain uses TRBV19 and TRBJ1-1; D is unresolved. The CDR3 has 15 amino acids. The V gene lost 3 bases and the J gene lost 0 bases, with 11 bases spanning the gap. CDR1 and CDR2 from the germline V gene are LNHDA and SQIVND (reference sequence). The CDR3 DNA reads as TGTGCCAGTAGTATCGGTTCCAGCATGAACACTGAAGCTTTCTTT. As protein: CASSIGSSMNTEAFF.

This clonotype occurred many times. The chain links TRBV2 to TRBJ2-7; 7 nucleotides match TRBD1. With V trimmed by 4 bases and J by 7 bases, 16 bases remained unmatched. CDR3 length equals 16 residues. Looked up from germline, CDR1 is SNHLY and CDR2 is FYNNEI. This chain's CDR3 is CASSAYPDYPGGEQYF. In DNA form, the CDR3 reads TGTGCCAGCAGTGCGTACCCTGACTACCCAGGGGGAGAGCAGTACTTC.

This rearrangement joins TRBV29-1 to TRBJ2-7; 9 positions match TRBD2. Germline lookup yields CDR1 SQVTM and CDR2 ANQGSEA. The CDR3 length is 15 residues. Trimming took 6 bases from V and 3 from J; bases not matched to a gene: 12. In nucleotides, the CDR3 is TGCAGCGTGGAGTTGGGCGGGAGGGATCTCTACGAGCAGTACTTC. Its protein product is CSVELGGRDLYEQYF.

This clonotype has ten or more counts. The chain is built from TRBV10-3 and TRBJ2-3; D is perhaps TRBD2 (6 bases). V was trimmed by 2 bases and J by 4 bases, leaving 13 bases between them. This CDR3 region has 15 residues. Germline V lookup: CDR1 ENHRY, CDR2 SYGVKD. For the CDR3, the DNA is TGTGCCATCAGTGAGGCCGGGGGTGTCGCAGATACGCAGTATTTT. Its protein product is CAISEAGGVADTQYF.

This chain connects TRBV5-1 to TRBJ2-3; 9 nucleotides agree with TRBD2. Germline V gene sequence: CDR1 SGHRS, CDR2 YFSETQ. The CDR3 is 16 amino acids. V trimming: 4 bases; J trimming: 4 bases; junction bases outside the gene matches: 10. The CDR3 is CASSQGAAGGPDTQYF. CDR3 bases: TGCGCCAGCAGCCAAGGAGCAGCGGGGGGCCCAGATACGCAGTATTTT.

This clonotype is a singleton in its sample. The chain carries TRBV2 and TRBJ2-7; 8 nucleotides line up with TRBD1. This CDR3 has 14 amino acids. With 5 bases clipped from V and 5 bases from J, the junction kept 8 bases outside the gene matches. From germline, CDR1 is SNHLY and CDR2 FYNNEI. Written as DNA, the CDR3 is TGTGCCAGCAGTACAGGACAGGGATTCGACGAGCAGTACTTC. Amino acids: CASSTGQGFDEQYF.

The chain recombines TRBV7-9 with TRBJ1-4, with D unresolved. Germline-derived CDR1 and CDR2 are SEHNR and FQNEAQ (reference sequence). The CDR3 contains 16 residues. The V gene lost 3 bases and the J gene lost 0 bases, with 11 bases spanning the gap. The CDR3 loop reads CASSFAVSATNEKLFF. CDR3 sequence (DNA): TGTGCCAGCAGCTTTGCGGTCAGCGCAACTAATGAAAAACTGTTTTTT.

This clonotype was recorded a few times. The V call is TRBV24-1, the J call TRBJ2-2; D might be TRBD1 (6 bases). Trimming took 3 bases from V and 6 from J, leaving 16 bases between them. Germline V gene sequence: CDR1 KGHDR, CDR2 SFDVKD. The CDR3 covers 16 residues. Written as DNA, the CDR3 is TGTGCCACCAGTGATCCGGACAGCCCTACACCCGGGGAGCTGTTTTTT. Translation gives CATSDPDSPTPGELFF.

V is TRBV14 and J is TRBJ2-1; D possibly corresponds to TRBD2 (5 bases). CDR3 length equals 16 residues. Looked up from germline, CDR1 is SGHDN and CDR2 is FVKESK. Between the trimmed V and J ends, which lost 0 bases and 3 bases, there was a span of 12 bases. In nucleotides, the CDR3 is TGTGCCAGCAGCCAAGAACCGGGGATGGGCTACAATGAGCAGTTCTTC. Translation: CASSQEPGMGYNEQFF.

This clonotype appeared many times. The chain has TRBV6-1 and TRBJ1-1; D unresolved. Germline loops: CDR1 MNHNS, CDR2 SASEGT. The CDR3 has 14 residues. V lost 2 bases, J lost 4 bases, and 11 bases lay in between. The CDR3 spells CASSEIPEGTEAFF. In nucleotides, the CDR3 is TGTGCCAGCAGTGAAATACCCGAAGGCACTGAAGCTTTCTTT.

The rearrangement links TRBV7-8 to TRBJ2-4, with D unresolved. CDR1 is SGHVS, CDR2 FQNEAQ, per germline. Trimming cost V 2 bases and J 8 bases, with 10 bases left between them. CDR3 length: 13 amino acids. CDR3 coding DNA: TGTGCCAGCAGCTTAACGGGTGGGGACATTCAGTACTTC. It specifies CASSLTGGDIQYF.

The genes are TRBV12-3 or TRBV12-4 and TRBJ2-2; 9 nucleotides match TRBD1. The CDR3 totals 15 residues. Unmatched junction bases numbered 7, after V lost 5 bases and J lost 6 bases. CDR3 protein: CASSRRDRDAGELFF. CDR3 DNA sequence: TGTGCCAGCAGTCGCCGGGACAGGGACGCCGGGGAGCTGTTTTTT.

This clonotype occurred many times. The J gene is TRBJ2-1, the V gene TRBV11-2; D is uncertain. V was clipped by 5 bases and J by 2 bases, with 10 bases between them. The CDR3 length is 14 residues. The V gene's germline CDR1 is SGHAT and CDR2 FQNNGV. The CDR3 here is CASSVTTPYNEQFF. The CDR3 DNA is TGTGCCAGCAGCGTCACGACCCCCTACAATGAGCAGTTCTTC.

Ten or more counts support this clonotype. The chain employs TRBV7-8 and TRBJ2-7; either TRBD1 or TRBD2 may fit D (6 bases each). V lost 5 bases to trimming and J lost 7 bases, with 24 bases between them. Per the germline V gene, CDR1 is SGHVS and CDR2 is FQNEAQ. The CDR3 is 16 amino acids. The CDR3 loop reads CASSLDPGLLQGEQYF. In DNA, the CDR3 is TGTGCCAGCAGCCTCGATCCGGGACTTCTCCAGGGGGAGCAGTACTTC.

This clonotype was counted at least ten times. V and J are TRBV2 and TRBJ1-2; 9 nucleotides agree with TRBD1. V shed 6 bases, J shed 2 bases, and the junction held 1 base outside the gene matches. The germline V gene encodes CDR1 SNHLY and CDR2 FYNNEI. This CDR3 is built from 13 residues. CDR3 protein: CASRQGANYGYTF. CDR3 DNA sequence: TGTGCCAGCAGACAGGGGGCGAACTATGGCTACACCTTC.